The 12 T cell receptor beta chains below were found in one sample sequenced in a study of CD8 T cells in Susac syndrome. With random hexamers, about 0.45 to 1 ug RNA was reverse transcribed. TCRdb recomputed calls from the immunoSEQ multiplex PCR reads with MiXCR, one row per CDR3 protein. The data show some 140,000 distinct CDR3 sequences, approximately 79% seen once. The specimen was CD8+ T cells from PBMCs. The receptor source for this set is a human donor with multiple sclerosis.

CDR3 in amino acids: CASSSLQDAPGELFF. The CDR3 DNA reads as TGTGCCAGCAGCTCCTTACAGGACGCGCCCGGGGAGCTGTTTTTT. The gene calls are TRBV5-8 and TRBJ2-2; a possible D gene is TRBD1 (5 bases). The V and J ends lost 3 bases and 6 bases respectively, with 15 bases between them. CDR3 size: 15 residues. CDR1 and CDR2 (germline): SGHTS, YDEGEE.

The V and J genes are TRBV6-2 or TRBV6-3 and TRBJ2-7; D might be TRBD2 (5 bases). V was shortened by 7 bases and J by 3 bases, with 19 bases between the two germline ends. Germline CDR1 is MNHEY and CDR2 is SVGEGT. The CDR3 contains 15 residues. As DNA, the CDR3 is TGTGCCAGCATCGGTTTGGACCGGGGTGTCTACGAGCAGTACTTC. This sequence encodes CASIGLDRGVYEQYF.

This rearrangement joins TRBV5-4 to TRBJ2-3; D remains ambiguous. CDR3 length equals 12 residues. Trimming shortened V by 4 bases and J by 5 bases, and 8 bases separated the two germline ends. CDR1 is SGHNT, CDR2 YYREEE, per germline (reference sequence). DNA for the CDR3: TGTGCCAGCAGCCCCACGGGAGATACGCAGTATTTT. Protein: CASSPTGDTQYF.

The chain joins TRBV29-1 to TRBJ1-2; D perhaps matches TRBD1 (5 bases). CDR1 is SQVTM and CDR2 is ANQGSEA in the germline V gene. V lost 3 bases and J 4 bases, leaving 9 bases between the germline ends. CDR3 length equals 12 residues. The CDR3 spells CSVDQGIYGYTF. In DNA, the CDR3 is TGCAGCGTTGACCAGGGAATCTATGGCTACACCTTC.

This sequence joins TRBV5-6 and TRBJ2-7, with D hard to call. Germline loops: CDR1 SGHDT, CDR2 YYEEEE. The CDR3 covers 12 residues. Trimming pared 0 bases from V and 3 bases from J, leaving 4 bases between. CDR3 residues: CASSLGDYEQYV. CDR3 in DNA: TGTGCCAGCAGCTTGGGGGACTACGAGCAGTACGTC.

J is TRBJ2-1 and V is TRBV7-2; a weak D match, TRBD2 (6 bases). The V end was cut by 5 bases, the J end by 7 bases, with 21 bases between. Germline CDR1 reads SGHTA; CDR2 reads FQGNSA. The CDR3 extends over 16 amino acids. The CDR3 nucleotides read TGTGCCAGCAGCCCGACCGTGGGGGAGGCGGGGAATGAGCAGTTCTTC. Its protein product is CASSPTVGEAGNEQFF.

J is TRBJ2-1 and V is TRBV20-1; D not certain. V was shortened by 3 bases and J by 8 bases, with 20 bases between the two germline ends. Germline V gene data show CDR1 as DFQATT and CDR2 as SNEGSKA (reference sequence). The CDR3 sequence is 15 residues long. The CDR3 sequence: CSASGSFIGYDEQFF. The DNA of the CDR3 is TGCAGTGCTAGCGGCTCCTTTATAGGGTACGATGAGCAGTTCTTC.

The chain is built from TRBV12-3 or TRBV12-4 and TRBJ2-5; possibly TRBD2 for D (6 bases). V dropped 5 bases and J dropped 7 bases, with 11 bases sitting between them. This CDR3 is 12 amino acids long. The CDR3 bases are TGTGCCAGCAGTCTCTCGCGGGGGACCCAGTACTTC. Protein sequence: CASSLSRGTQYF.

The chain is built from TRBV9 and TRBJ1-6, with a weak D call TRBD1 (5 bases). V was cut by 0 bases and J by 12 bases, with 13 bases left in between. The germline V gene has CDR1 SGDLS and CDR2 YYNGEE. This CDR3 spans 14 amino acids. DNA for the CDR3: TGTGCCAGCAGCGTAGGTGGGGACGCCGAACCCCTCCACTTT. Amino acid sequence: CASSVGGDAEPLHF.

This clonotype came up a few times. The V and J genes are TRBV11-2 and TRBJ2-5; TRBD2 matches 10 bases. The length of the CDR3 is 16 residues. J was trimmed by 1 base and V by 3 bases; bases with no gene match: 5. Germline CDR1 SGHAT, CDR2 FQNNGV. CDR3 in DNA: TGTGCCAGCAGCTTGACTAGCGGGCCCCTCCAAGAGACCCAGTACTTC. This sequence encodes CASSLTSGPLQETQYF.

The rearrangement uses TRBV6-1 and TRBJ1-6; 8 bases fit TRBD1. This CDR3 is 14 amino acids long. Losses at the gene ends were 7 bases for V and 8 bases for J; bases not matched to a gene: 7. CDR1 and CDR2 (germline): MNHNS, SASEGT. This chain's CDR3 is CASTGGQAYSPLHF. The CDR3 DNA reads as TGTGCCAGCACTGGGGGACAGGCCTATTCACCCCTCCACTTT.

The chain has TRBV29-1 and TRBJ2-2; D remains unclear. This CDR3 spans 12 amino acids. Germline loops: CDR1 SQVTM, CDR2 ANQGSEA. V was shortened by 5 bases and J by 1 base, with 5 bases between the two germline ends. The CDR3 loop is CSVLQNTGELFF. CDR3 sequence (DNA): TGCAGCGTTTTGCAGAACACCGGGGAGCTGTTTTTT.